This T cell receptor beta chain comes out of a study of blood T cell repertoires in COVID-19. Profiled with immunoSEQ multiplex PCR; TCRdb holds only in-frame clones, not every one. The sample has more than 45,000 clones; 87% are singletons. In Seattle, patients joined the study during active infection and were tracked longitudinally. Trimming cost V 10 bases and J 1 base; bases outside gene matches: 9. The CDR3 loop spans 14 amino acids. Germline V lookup: CDR1 LNHDA, CDR2 SQIVND (reference sequence). Material for sequencing was peripheral blood. The receptor comes from a woman of 80 years or more with COVID-19, enrolled during active disease. The chain carries TRBV19 and TRBJ1-1; 7 bases match TRBD1. This CDR3 reads CATWDRPTNTEAFF. The CDR3 DNA follows: TGTGCCACTTGGGACAGACCAACGAACACTGAAGCTTTCTTT. The whole variable domain, remainder taken from reference TRBV19 and TRBJ1-1, is DGGITQSPKYLFRKEGQNVTLSCEQNLNHDAMYWYRQDPGQGLRLIYYSQIVNDFQKGDIAEGYSVSREKKESFPLTVTSAQKNPTAFYLCATWDRPTNTEAFFGQGTRLTVV.